This T cell receptor beta chain emerged from a study of molecular identifiers for immune sequencing clone quantification. A single record per CDR3 protein comes from TCRdb applying MiXCR to the PCR reads. This table has roughly 630,000 distinct CDR3 sequences, around 25% appearing once. This clonotype was recorded a few times. The CDR3 consists of 15 residues. Trimming stripped 3 bases from V and 7 bases from J, with 16 bases between. CDR1 is SEHNR, CDR2 FQNEAQ, per germline (reference sequence). The chain couples TRBV7-9 to TRBJ2-1; D remains ambiguous. The TCR originated in a human donor in good health. Some libraries in this study had Jurkat cell RNA spiked in. Source material: naive CD8+ T cells from blood, with Jurkat cell RNA spiked in. The subset: FACS-sorted CD8+CD4-CCR7+CD45RA+ naive T cells. The CDR3 sequence: CASSLLDPVKNEQFF. In nucleotides, the CDR3 is TGTGCCAGCAGCTTGCTGGACCCGGTCAAGAATGAGCAGTTCTTC.